The 30 T cell receptor beta chains below come from one sample, sequenced in a study of blood T cell repertoires in COVID-19. Generated by immunoSEQ multiplex PCR, the TCRdb table keeps only in-frame clones and is missing some. The table includes 97,000 or so clones, 60% to 80% detected once. The sequencing sample was made of peripheral blood. These receptors came from a man aged 55 to 70 with active or convalescent COVID-19.

The rearrangement uses TRBV4-2 and TRBJ1-2, with 7 bases fitting TRBD1. V lost 5 bases and J lost 1; bases outside the gene matches: 4. The CDR3 is 14 amino acids. The germline gives CDR1 LGHNA, CDR2 YNFKEQ. The CDR3 loop reads CASSSGTDNYGYTF. CDR3 nucleotide sequence: TGTGCCAGCAGCTCCGGGACAGATAACTATGGCTACACCTTC.

The J gene is TRBJ2-1, the V gene TRBV3-1 (or the pseudogene TRBV3-2), with 11 bases matching TRBD2. Germline values: CDR1 LGHDT, CDR2 YNNKEL (reference sequence). The CDR3 is made up of 16 amino acids. V lost 4 bases, J lost 9 bases, and 11 bases stayed unmatched. CDR3 nucleotide sequence: TGTGCCAGCAGCCGAGATGGTAGCGGGAGGGCCGGTGAGCAGTTCTTC. This sequence encodes CASSRDGSGRAGEQFF.

J is TRBJ2-6 and V is TRBV19; tentative D call: TRBD1 (5 bases). Trimming took 8 bases from V and 0 from J, leaving 17 bases between them. The CDR3 consists of 17 residues. CDR1 LNHDA and CDR2 SQIVND come from the germline V gene (reference sequence). The CDR3 reads CASWGSKVSSGANVLTF. DNA of the CDR3: TGTGCCAGTTGGGGCAGTAAGGTCTCCTCTGGGGCCAACGTCCTGACTTTC.

This CDR3 reads CAWSVMEVRNTIYF. The CDR3 DNA reads TGTGCCTGGAGTGTAATGGAGGTCCGAAACACCATATATTTT. The chain links TRBV30 to TRBJ1-3; no clear D. Germline V gene lookup returns CDR1 GTSNPN and CDR2 SVGIG (reference sequence). V dropped 0 bases and J dropped 5 bases, with 11 bases sitting between them. The CDR3 totals 14 residues.

The chain is built from TRBV28 and TRBJ2-7, with 13 bases matching TRBD2. Germline CDR1 is MDHEN and CDR2 is SYDVKM. V shed 6 bases and J 6 bases; nucleotides not matched to a gene: 8. CDR3 length equals 15 residues. CDR3 nucleotide sequence: TGTGCCAGCAGCCCTGCAAGGACTAGCGGGAGCGAGCAGTACTTC. Its translation is CASSPARTSGSEQYF.

This clone came up once. Mismatch with germline at one junction end may stem from a read error. CDR3 nucleotide sequence: TGTGCCAGCAGCCCATCGGGACAATACTATGACTACACCTTC. Encoded protein: CASSPSGQYYDYTF. The J gene is TRBJ1-2, the V gene TRBV11-2; tentatively, D is TRBD1 (6 bases). Germline CDR1 SGHAT, CDR2 FQNNGV. The CDR3 is 14 residues long.

The chain joins TRBV5-1 to TRBJ2-2; TRBD2 agrees at 10 bases. CDR3 length: 17 amino acids. V dropped 4 bases and J dropped 1; count of bases not matched to a gene: 7. The germline gives CDR1 SGHRS, CDR2 YFSETQ. The CDR3, as DNA: TGCGCCAGCAGCCCGGGTTCTAGCGGGAGGAACACCGGGGAGCTGTTTTTT. This gives the protein CASSPGSSGRNTGELFF.

The table lists this clone with a count of one. The genes are TRBV5-5 and TRBJ2-1; weak D call: TRBD2 (6 bases). Trimming took off 0 bases at V and 4 bases at J, with 11 bases between the two ends. Per the germline V gene, CDR1 is SGHKS and CDR2 is YYEKEE (reference sequence). The CDR3 is made up of 15 amino acids. The CDR3 DNA reads as TGTGCCAGCAGCTTGGTAGCGGTTCTTTACAATGAGCAGTTCTTC. It yields the protein CASSLVAVLYNEQFF. Filled out from reference TRBV5-5 and TRBJ2-1, the complete variable domain reads DAGVTQSPTHLIKTRGQQVTLRCSPISGHKSVSWYQQVLGQGPQFIFQYYEKEERGRGNFPDRFSARQFPNYSSELNVNALLLGDSALYLCASSLVAVLYNEQFFGPGTRLTVL.

The rearrangement joins TRBV7-2 to TRBJ2-1; D is unresolved. There are 12 residues in the CDR3. The germline gives CDR1 SGHTA, CDR2 FQGNSA. V was clipped by 5 bases and J by 9 bases, with 11 bases between them. CDR3 in amino acids: CASSPRVGEQFF. The CDR3 region has the DNA TGTGCCAGCAGCCCTCGGGTCGGTGAGCAGTTCTTC.

The chain has TRBV5-1 and TRBJ2-6, with D hard to call. CDR1 and CDR2 from the germline V gene are SGHRS and YFSETQ. Trimming pared 5 bases from V and 0 bases from J, leaving 9 bases between. The CDR3 spans 15 residues. The CDR3 loop reads CASRSPSSGANVLTF. The CDR3 DNA reads TGCGCCAGCAGATCTCCTAGCTCTGGGGCCAACGTCCTGACTTTC.

This clone occurred a few times. The rearrangement links TRBV7-9 to TRBJ1-2, with TRBD1 matching over 7 bases. This CDR3 region has 11 residues. V trimming: 11 bases; J trimming: 6 bases; junction bases outside the gene matches: 6. CDR1 and CDR2 from the germline V gene are SEHNR and FQNEAQ (reference sequence). The CDR3 nucleotides are TGTGCCGCAGGAGGGGGCGATGGCTACACCTTC. Its translation: CAAGGGDGYTF.

J is TRBJ1-1 and V is TRBV21-1. TRBV21-1 is designated a pseudogene. The CDR3 contains 16 residues. CDR3 in amino acids: CASSIRPPRVNTEAFF. CDR3 nucleotide sequence: TGTGCCAGCAGCATACGGCCACCGCGGGTGAACACTGAAGCTTTCTTT.

V and J are TRBV15 and TRBJ1-1, with a possible D match to TRBD1 (6 bases). Per germline, CDR1 LNHNV and CDR2 YYDKDF (reference sequence). This CDR3 has 15 residues. Trimming left V 0 bases short and J 5 bases short, with 13 bases between. DNA for the CDR3: TGTGCCACCAGCAGAGATCGTGGCAGGGGAACTGAAGCTTTCTTT. Amino acids: CATSRDRGRGTEAFF. The complete variable domain, with remaining parts taken from reference TRBV15 and TRBJ1-1, reads DAMVIQNPRYQVTQFGKPVTLSCSQTLNHNVMYWYQQKSSQAPKLLFHYYDKDFNNEADTPDNFQSRRPNTSFCFLDIRSPGLGDTAMYLCATSRDRGRGTEAFFGQGTRLTVV.

DNA of the CDR3: TGTGCCAGCAGCGAATCAGGGGCCCTCTATGGCTACACCTTC. It encodes CASSESGALYGYTF. This chain links TRBV7-6 with TRBJ1-2; D might be TRBD1 (6 bases). The germline V gene encodes CDR1 SGHVS and CDR2 FNYEAQ. There are 14 residues in the CDR3. V gave up 5 bases and J gave up 4 bases, with 14 bases separating them.

This chain uses TRBV11-3 with TRBJ2-1; TRBD2 matches 7 bases. J was trimmed by 7 bases and V by 1 base; bases with no gene match: 7. The CDR3 consists of 15 residues. CDR1 SGHNT and CDR2 YENEEA come from the germline V gene. The CDR3 nucleotides are TGTGCCAGCAGCTTAGGTATAGCGGGTGGGAATGAGCAGTTCTTC. Amino acid sequence: CASSLGIAGGNEQFF. Drawing the rest from reference TRBV11-3 and TRBJ2-1, the complete variable domain is EAGVVQSPRYKIIEKKQPVAFWCNPISGHNTLYWYLQNLGQGPELLIRYENEEAVDDSQLPKDRFSAERLKGVDSTLKIQPAELGDSAVYLCASSLGIAGGNEQFFGPGTRLTVL.

The chain couples TRBV27 to TRBJ2-4, with TRBD2 as a possible D gene (6 bases). The germline V gene has CDR1 MNHEY and CDR2 SMNVEV (reference sequence). This CDR3 is built from 14 residues. With 0 bases removed from V and 6 bases from J, the gap between germline ends came to 9 bases. CDR3 sequence reads: CASSLSRGINIQYF. CDR3 sequence (DNA): TGTGCCAGCAGTTTATCGCGGGGAATAAACATTCAGTACTTC.

The V call is TRBV28, the J call TRBJ1-4; 11 nucleotides line up with TRBD1. The J segment lost 8 bases and the V segment lost 6 bases, leaving 5 bases of the junction unmatched. CDR1 is MDHEN, CDR2 SYDVKM, per germline. The CDR3 runs 14 residues. The CDR3 DNA sequence: TGTGCCAGCAGGACGGACAGGGGGCAGGAAAAACTGTTTTTT. It specifies CASRTDRGQEKLFF.

Written as DNA, the CDR3 is TGCGCCAGCAGCTTTATTCAGGGGGACTATGGCTACACCTTC. Protein product: CASSFIQGDYGYTF. V gene TRBV5-1 combines with J gene TRBJ1-2, with 7 bases identical to TRBD1. This CDR3 is built from 14 residues. V shed 2 bases and J 3 bases; nucleotides not matched to a gene: 4. CDR1 and CDR2 (germline): SGHRS, YFSETQ.

V and J are TRBV3-1 (or the pseudogene TRBV3-2) and TRBJ1-1; D uncertain. Trimming took 4 bases from V and 2 from J, leaving 8 bases between them. CDR1 is LGHDT, CDR2 YNNKEL, per germline (reference sequence). The CDR3 totals 13 residues. CDR3 region: CASSRHINTEAFF. CDR3 nucleotide sequence: TGTGCCAGCAGCCGCCACATAAACACTGAAGCTTTCTTT.

V gene TRBV2 combines with J gene TRBJ1-4; perhaps TRBD1 as D (6 bases). The CDR3 runs 14 residues. CDR1 SNHLY and CDR2 FYNNEI come from the germline V gene. V was cut by 8 bases and J by 3 bases, with 13 bases left in between. In nucleotides, the CDR3 is TGTGCCAGCGGATACAGGGTCGCTAATGAAAAACTGTTTTTT. Protein product: CASGYRVANEKLFF.

This chain uses TRBV7-8 with TRBJ1-1; unclear D gene. The CDR3 runs 12 residues. Germline V gene lookup returns CDR1 SGHVS and CDR2 FQNEAQ. V shed 5 bases and J shed 1 base, with 5 bases lying between them. CDR3 DNA: TGTGCCAGCAGCCGACAGAACACTGAAGCTTTCTTT. Its protein product is CASSRQNTEAFF. Drawing the rest from reference TRBV7-8 and TRBJ1-1, the complete variable domain is GAGVSQSPRYKVAKRGQDVALRCDPISGHVSLFWYQQALGQGPEFLTYFQNEAQLDKSGLPSDRFFAERPEGSVSTLKIQRTQQEDSAVYLCASSRQNTEAFFGQGTRLTVV.

This clone showed up just once. This rearrangement joins TRBV5-1 to TRBJ2-1; D may be TRBD2 (5 bases). In germline, CDR1 is SGHRS, CDR2 YFSETQ. CDR3 length: 14 amino acids. Trimming cost V 1 base and J 6 bases, with 11 bases left between them. The CDR3: CASSLSTTSNEQFF. CDR3 nucleotides: TGCGCCAGCAGCTTGTCGACTACCTCCAATGAGCAGTTCTTC.

This chain joins TRBV6-5 and TRBJ1-6, with D perhaps TRBD1 (6 bases). The germline V gene has CDR1 MNHEY and CDR2 SVGAGI. The V and J ends lost 4 bases and 15 bases respectively, with 19 bases between them. The CDR3 is made up of 14 amino acids. The CDR3 sequence is CASSSPTGARRLHF. The CDR3 coding sequence is TGTGCCAGCAGTTCCCCGACAGGCGCACGTCGCCTCCACTTT.

J is TRBJ2-4 and V is TRBV27; 7 bases are shared with TRBD1. Germline values: CDR1 MNHEY, CDR2 SMNVEV (reference sequence). J gave up 6 bases and V 2 bases, and 10 bases lay outside the gene matches. This CDR3 contains 16 residues. In DNA form, the CDR3 reads TGTGCCAGCAGTTTAACCCCAAGGACAGGACTAAACATTCAGTACTTC. Encoded protein: CASSLTPRTGLNIQYF.

This chain connects TRBV6-6 to TRBJ2-1; D is possibly TRBD2 (6 bases). The CDR3 extends over 14 amino acids. Germline CDR1 reads MNHNY; CDR2 reads SVGAGI (reference sequence). Trimming removed 6 bases from V and 7 bases from J, with 16 bases in between. CDR3 in amino acids: CASSQTSRGNEQFF. In nucleotides, the CDR3 is TGTGCCAGCAGCCAAACCTCACGGGGGAATGAGCAGTTCTTC.

The rearrangement joins TRBV11-3 to TRBJ1-2; D remains ambiguous. The CDR3 has 13 amino acids. Germline V gene sequence: CDR1 SGHNT, CDR2 YENEEA. Trimming took off 0 bases at V and 5 bases at J, with 7 bases between the two ends. In DNA, the CDR3 is TGTGCCAGCAGCTTAGACAAACTATATGGCTACACCTTC. Protein: CASSLDKLYGYTF.

There are a few counts of this clone. The V and J genes are TRBV6-5 and TRBJ1-2; 12 bases agree with TRBD1. Per the germline V gene, CDR1 is MNHEY and CDR2 is SVGAGI. V was pared by 5 bases and J by 4 bases, with 5 bases of the junction left unmatched. The CDR3 has 15 amino acids. CDR3 protein: CASSLGTGGVYGYTF. CDR3 nucleotides: TGTGCCAGCAGTCTCGGGACAGGGGGCGTCTATGGCTACACCTTC.

With respect to this clone: Different DNA sequences within this sample yield the same CDR3. The chain links TRBV19 to TRBJ1-4, with 8 bases fitting TRBD1. Germline CDR1 is LNHDA and CDR2 is SQIVND (reference sequence). CDR3 length equals 14 residues. Trimming removed 7 bases from V and 8 bases from J; junction bases left unmatched: 9. Here the CDR3 DNA reads TGTGCCAGTACCAACAGGGGGATAGAAGAAAAACTGTTTTTT. Its protein is CASTNRGIEEKLFF.

J is TRBJ2-5 and V is TRBV10-3, with 11 bases identical to TRBD1. Per germline, CDR1 ENHRY and CDR2 SYGVKD. Unmatched junction bases numbered 6, after V lost 5 bases and J lost 4 bases. The CDR3 covers 15 residues. DNA for the CDR3: TGTGCCATCAGTCCCGGGACAGGGGGTCGAGAGACCCAGTACTTC. Its protein is CAISPGTGGRETQYF.

The chain combines TRBV24-1 with TRBJ1-2, with TRBD1 as a possible D gene (5 bases). Deletions cut 5 bases from V and 5 bases from J, with 14 bases between. The V gene's germline CDR1 is KGHDR and CDR2 SFDVKD. The CDR3 covers 14 residues. CDR3 nucleotide sequence: TGTGCCACCAGTGCCGAGGGACTTTTTTATGGCTACACCTTC. It codes for CATSAEGLFYGYTF.